This T cell receptor beta chain was identified during a study of cytomegalovirus exposure and HLA in healthy donors. Vbeta (60) and Jbeta (13) primers were used in the PCR. The table came from immunoSEQ multiplex PCR; TCRdb's copy has only in-frame clones and leaves some out. This table holds 120,000 to 150,000 clones, almost 80% found once. This clone was found a few times. Its antigen is unidentified. Study outcomes and limitations: A later analysis linked a missense variant in DCLRE1C to the trimming of TCR beta V and J genes. Segments of the TCR beta V type were, in most cases, productive about 90% or about 30% of the time in an earlier analysis. Using the classifier, cytomegalovirus status was reportedly diagnosed with high specificity and sensitivity.

Healthy individuals who donated bone marrow served as the donors. Sample: PBMCs. This TCR came from a man between 18 and 35 years old in good health and CMV-seronegative.

The CDR3 loop reads CASSSGTGANGYTF. The CDR3 bases are TGTGCCAGCAGCTCTGGGACAGGGGCGAATGGCTACACCTTC. The J gene is TRBJ1-2, the V gene TRBV7-2; 10 bases match TRBD1. Trimming cost V 4 bases and J 6 bases; bases outside gene matches: 5. The CDR3 is 14 residues long. Germline V lookup: CDR1 SGHTA, CDR2 FQGNSA.